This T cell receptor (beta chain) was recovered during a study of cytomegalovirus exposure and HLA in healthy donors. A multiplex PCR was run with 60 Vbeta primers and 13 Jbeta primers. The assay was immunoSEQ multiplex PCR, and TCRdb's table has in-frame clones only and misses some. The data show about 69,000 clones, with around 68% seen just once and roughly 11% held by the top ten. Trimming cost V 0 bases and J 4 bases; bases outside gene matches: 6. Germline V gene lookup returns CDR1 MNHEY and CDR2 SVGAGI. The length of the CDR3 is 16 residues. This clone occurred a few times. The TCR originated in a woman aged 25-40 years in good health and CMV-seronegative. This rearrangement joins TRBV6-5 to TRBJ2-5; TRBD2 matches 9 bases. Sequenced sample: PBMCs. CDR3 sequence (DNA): TGTGCCAGCAGTTACTCGAGCGGGGGGCGGCGAGAGACCCAGTACTTC. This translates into CASSYSSGGRRETQYF.